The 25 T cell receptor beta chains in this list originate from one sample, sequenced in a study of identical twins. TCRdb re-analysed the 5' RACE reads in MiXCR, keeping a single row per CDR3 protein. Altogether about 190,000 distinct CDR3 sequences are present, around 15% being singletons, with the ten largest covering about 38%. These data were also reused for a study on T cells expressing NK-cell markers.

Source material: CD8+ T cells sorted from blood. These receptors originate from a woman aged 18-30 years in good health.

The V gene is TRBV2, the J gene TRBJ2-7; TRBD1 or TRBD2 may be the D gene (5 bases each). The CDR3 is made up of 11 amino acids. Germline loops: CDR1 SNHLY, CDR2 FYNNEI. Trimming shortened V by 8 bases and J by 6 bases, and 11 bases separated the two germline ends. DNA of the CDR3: TGTGCCAGCGAAGCAGGGACCGAGCAGTACTTC. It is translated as CASEAGTEQYF.

This CDR3 reads CASSLGSGLKYQPQHF. The CDR3 nucleotides read TGTGCCAGCAGTTTGGGTTCGGGACTTAAGTATCAGCCCCAGCATTTT. The J gene is TRBJ1-5, the V gene TRBV12-3 or TRBV12-4; weak D call: TRBD1 (5 bases). The CDR3 loop spans 16 amino acids. The germline V and J ends were trimmed by 3 bases and 5 bases, with 17 bases remaining between them.

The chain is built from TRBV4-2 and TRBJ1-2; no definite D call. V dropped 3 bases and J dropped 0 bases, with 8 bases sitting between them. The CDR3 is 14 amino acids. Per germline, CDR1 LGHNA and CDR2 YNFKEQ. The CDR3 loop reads CASSHAPANYGYTF. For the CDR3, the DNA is TGTGCCAGCAGCCACGCGCCTGCTAACTATGGCTACACCTTC.

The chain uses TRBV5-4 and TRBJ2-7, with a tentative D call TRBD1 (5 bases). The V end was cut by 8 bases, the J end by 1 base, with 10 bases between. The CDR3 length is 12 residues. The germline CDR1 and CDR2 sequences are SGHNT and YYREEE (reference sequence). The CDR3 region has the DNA TGTGCCAGGAGCCCAGGGTCCTACGAGCAGTACTTC. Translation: CARSPGSYEQYF.

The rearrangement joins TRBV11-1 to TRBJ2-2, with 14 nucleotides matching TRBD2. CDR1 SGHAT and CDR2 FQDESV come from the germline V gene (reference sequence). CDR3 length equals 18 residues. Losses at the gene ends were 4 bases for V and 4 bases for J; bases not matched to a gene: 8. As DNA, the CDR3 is TGTGCCAGCAGCTCTGGACTAGCGGGAGGAGTCCCCACCGGGGAGCTGTTTTTT. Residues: CASSSGLAGGVPTGELFF.

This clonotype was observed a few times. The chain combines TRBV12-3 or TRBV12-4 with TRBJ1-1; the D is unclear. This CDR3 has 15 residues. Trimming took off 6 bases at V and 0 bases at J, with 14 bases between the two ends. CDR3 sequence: CASSRSGILNTEAFF. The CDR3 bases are TGTGCCAGCAGCCGTAGCGGGATCCTGAACACTGAAGCTTTCTTT.

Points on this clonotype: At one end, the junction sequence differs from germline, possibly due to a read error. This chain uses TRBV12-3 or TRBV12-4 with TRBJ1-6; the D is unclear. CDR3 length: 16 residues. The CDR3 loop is CASSLASSGYNSPLHF. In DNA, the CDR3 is TGTGCCAGCAGTCTAGCATCCTCGGGGTATAATTCACCCCTCCACTTT.

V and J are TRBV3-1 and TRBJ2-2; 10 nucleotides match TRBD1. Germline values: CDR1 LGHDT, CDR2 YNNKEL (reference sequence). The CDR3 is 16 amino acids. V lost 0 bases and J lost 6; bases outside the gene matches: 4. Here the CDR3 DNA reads TGTGCCAGCAGCCAAGATGGGACAGGGGACGCCGGGGAGCTGTTTTTT. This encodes CASSQDGTGDAGELFF.

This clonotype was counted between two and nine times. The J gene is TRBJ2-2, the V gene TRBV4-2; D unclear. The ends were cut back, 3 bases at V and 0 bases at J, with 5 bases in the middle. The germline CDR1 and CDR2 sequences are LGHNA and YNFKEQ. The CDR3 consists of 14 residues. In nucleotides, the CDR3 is TGTGCCAGCAGCCATGAAGCGAACACCGGGGAGCTGTTTTTT. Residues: CASSHEANTGELFF.

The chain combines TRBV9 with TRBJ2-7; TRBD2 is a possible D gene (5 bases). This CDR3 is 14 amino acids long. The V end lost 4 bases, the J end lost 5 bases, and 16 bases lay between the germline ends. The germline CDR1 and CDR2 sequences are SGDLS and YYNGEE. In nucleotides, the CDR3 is TGTGCCAGCAGCCCCCCAAGCGGAGAGGACGAGCAGTACTTC. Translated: CASSPPSGEDEQYF. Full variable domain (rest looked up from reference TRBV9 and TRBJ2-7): DSGVTQTPKHLITATGQRVTLRCSPRSGDLSVYWYQQSLDQGLQFLIQYYNGEERAKGNILERFSAQQFPDLHSELNLSSLELGDSALYFCASSPPSGEDEQYFGPGTRLTVT.

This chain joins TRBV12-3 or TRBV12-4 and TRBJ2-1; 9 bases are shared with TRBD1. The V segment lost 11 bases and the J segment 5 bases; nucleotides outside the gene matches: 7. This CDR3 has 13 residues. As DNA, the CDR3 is TGTGCCGGACGGACAGGGGCTGACAATGAGCAGTTCTTC. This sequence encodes CAGRTGADNEQFF.

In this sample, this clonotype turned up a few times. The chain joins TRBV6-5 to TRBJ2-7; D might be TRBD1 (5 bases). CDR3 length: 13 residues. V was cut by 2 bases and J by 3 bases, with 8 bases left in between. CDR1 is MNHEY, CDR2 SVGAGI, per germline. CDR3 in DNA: TGTGCCAGCAGTTACCAGGGTAACTACGAGCAGTACTTC. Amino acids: CASSYQGNYEQYF.

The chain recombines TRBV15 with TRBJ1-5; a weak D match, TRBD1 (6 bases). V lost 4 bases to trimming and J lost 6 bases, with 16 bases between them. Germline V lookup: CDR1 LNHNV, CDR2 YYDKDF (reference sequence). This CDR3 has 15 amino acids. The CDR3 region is CATSTLLGGTQPQHF. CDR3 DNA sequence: TGTGCCACCAGCACCCTATTAGGGGGGACTCAGCCCCAGCATTTT.

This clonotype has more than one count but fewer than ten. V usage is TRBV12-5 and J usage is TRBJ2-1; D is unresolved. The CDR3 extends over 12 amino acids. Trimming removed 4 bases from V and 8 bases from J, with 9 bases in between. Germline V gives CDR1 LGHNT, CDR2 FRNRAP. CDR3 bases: TGTGCTAGTGGTTCCGAAAGGGATGAGCAGTTCTTC. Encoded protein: CASGSERDEQFF.

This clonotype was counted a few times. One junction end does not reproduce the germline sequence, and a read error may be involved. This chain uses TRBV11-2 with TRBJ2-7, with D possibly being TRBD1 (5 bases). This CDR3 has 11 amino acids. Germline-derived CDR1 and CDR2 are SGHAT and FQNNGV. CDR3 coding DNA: TGTGCCAGCAGCGGGTCTAGACAGCCCCACTTC. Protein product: CASSGSRQPHF.

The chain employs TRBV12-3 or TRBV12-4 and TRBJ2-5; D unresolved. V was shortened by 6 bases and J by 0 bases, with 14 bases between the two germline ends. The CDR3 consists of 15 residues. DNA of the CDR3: TGTGCCAGCAGCCGAGATCACTGGGACCAAGAGACCCAGTACTTC. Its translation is CASSRDHWDQETQYF.

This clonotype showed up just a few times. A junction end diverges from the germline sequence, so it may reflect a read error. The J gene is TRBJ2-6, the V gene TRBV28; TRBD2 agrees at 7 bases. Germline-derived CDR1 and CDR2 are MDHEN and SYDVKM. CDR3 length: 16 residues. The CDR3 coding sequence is TGTGCCAGCAGTCTATGGGGGGGAACTGGGGCCAACGTCCTGACTTTC. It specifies CASSLWGGTGANVLTF.

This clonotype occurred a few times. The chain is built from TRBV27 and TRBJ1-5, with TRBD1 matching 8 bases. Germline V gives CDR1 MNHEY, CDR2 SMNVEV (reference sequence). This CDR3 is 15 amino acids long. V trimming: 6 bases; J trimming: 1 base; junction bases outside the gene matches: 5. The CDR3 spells CASSPTGESNQPQHF. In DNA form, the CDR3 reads TGTGCCAGCAGCCCGACAGGGGAGAGCAATCAGCCCCAGCATTTT.

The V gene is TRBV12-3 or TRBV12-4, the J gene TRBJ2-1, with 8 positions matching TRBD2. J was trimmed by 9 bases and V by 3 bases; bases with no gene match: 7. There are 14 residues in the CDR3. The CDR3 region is CASSLGTSYGEQFF. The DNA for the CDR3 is TGTGCCAGCAGTTTGGGGACTAGTTACGGTGAGCAGTTCTTC.

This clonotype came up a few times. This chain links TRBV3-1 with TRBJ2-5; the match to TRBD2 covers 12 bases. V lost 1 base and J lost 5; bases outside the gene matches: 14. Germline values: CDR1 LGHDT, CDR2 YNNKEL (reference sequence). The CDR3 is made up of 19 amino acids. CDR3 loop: CASSQAFRASGGALETQYF. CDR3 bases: TGTGCCAGCAGCCAAGCGTTTAGGGCTAGCGGGGGGGCATTGGAGACCCAGTACTTC.

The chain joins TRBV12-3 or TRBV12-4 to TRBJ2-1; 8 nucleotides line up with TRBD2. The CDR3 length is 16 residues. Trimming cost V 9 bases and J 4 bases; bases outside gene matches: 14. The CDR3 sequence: CASDGGARGVYNEQFF. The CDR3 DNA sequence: TGTGCCAGTGACGGGGGGGCCCGCGGGGTTTACAATGAGCAGTTCTTC.

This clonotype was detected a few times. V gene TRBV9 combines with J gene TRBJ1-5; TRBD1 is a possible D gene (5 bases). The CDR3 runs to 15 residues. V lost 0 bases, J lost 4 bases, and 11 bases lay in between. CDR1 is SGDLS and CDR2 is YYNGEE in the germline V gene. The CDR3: CASSVDGGLNQPQHF. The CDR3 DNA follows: TGTGCCAGCAGCGTAGACGGGGGGTTGAATCAGCCCCAGCATTTT.

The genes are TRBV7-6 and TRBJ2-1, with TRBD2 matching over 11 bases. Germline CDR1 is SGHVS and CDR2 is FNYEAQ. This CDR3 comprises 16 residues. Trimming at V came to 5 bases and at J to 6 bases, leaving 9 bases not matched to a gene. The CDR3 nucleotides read TGTGCCAGCAGCCCCTTAGGGACTAGCGGAGCCAATGAGCAGTTCTTC. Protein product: CASSPLGTSGANEQFF. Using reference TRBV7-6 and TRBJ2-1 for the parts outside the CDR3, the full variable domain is GAGVSQSPRYKVTKRGQDVALRCDPISGHVSLYWYRQALGQGPEFLTYFNYEAQQDKSGLPNDRFSAERPEGSISTLTIQRTEQRDSAMYRCASSPLGTSGANEQFFGPGTRLTVL.

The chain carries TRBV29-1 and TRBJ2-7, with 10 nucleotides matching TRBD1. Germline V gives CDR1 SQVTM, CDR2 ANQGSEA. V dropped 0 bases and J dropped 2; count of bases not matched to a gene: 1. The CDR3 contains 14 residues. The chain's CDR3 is CSVEDGQGAYEQYF. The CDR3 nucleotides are TGCAGCGTTGAAGATGGACAGGGGGCCTACGAGCAGTACTTC.

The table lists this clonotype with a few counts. The CDR3 sequence is CASSQDPGTSGRVYEQFF. In DNA, the CDR3 is TGTGCCAGCAGCCAAGATCCCGGGACTAGCGGGAGGGTTTATGAGCAGTTCTTC. This chain uses TRBV3-1 with TRBJ2-1, with TRBD2 identical over 16 bases. Germline V gene sequence: CDR1 LGHDT, CDR2 YNNKEL (reference sequence). The CDR3 consists of 18 residues. J lost 8 bases, V lost 0 bases, and 7 bases had no gene match.